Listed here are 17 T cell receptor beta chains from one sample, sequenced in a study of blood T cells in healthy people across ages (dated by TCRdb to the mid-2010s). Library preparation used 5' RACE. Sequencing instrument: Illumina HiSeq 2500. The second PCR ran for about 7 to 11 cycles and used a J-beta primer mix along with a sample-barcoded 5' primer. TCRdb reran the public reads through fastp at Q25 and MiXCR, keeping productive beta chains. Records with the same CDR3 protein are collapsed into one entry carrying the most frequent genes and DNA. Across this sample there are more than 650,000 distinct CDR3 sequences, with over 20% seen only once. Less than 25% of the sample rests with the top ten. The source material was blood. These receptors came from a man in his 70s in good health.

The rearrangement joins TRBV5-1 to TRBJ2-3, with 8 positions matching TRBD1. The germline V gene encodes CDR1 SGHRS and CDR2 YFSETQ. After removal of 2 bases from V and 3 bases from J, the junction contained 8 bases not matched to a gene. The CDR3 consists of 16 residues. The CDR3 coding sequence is TGCGCCAGCAGCTTACAAACCGGGACAGGTACAGATACGCAGTATTTT. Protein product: CASSLQTGTGTDTQYF.

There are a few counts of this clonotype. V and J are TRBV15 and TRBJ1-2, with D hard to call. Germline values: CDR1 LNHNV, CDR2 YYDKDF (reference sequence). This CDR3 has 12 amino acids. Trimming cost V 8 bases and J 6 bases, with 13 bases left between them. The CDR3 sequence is CATRPLRDGYTF. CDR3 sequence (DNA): TGTGCCACCCGCCCCTTACGGGATGGCTACACCTTC.

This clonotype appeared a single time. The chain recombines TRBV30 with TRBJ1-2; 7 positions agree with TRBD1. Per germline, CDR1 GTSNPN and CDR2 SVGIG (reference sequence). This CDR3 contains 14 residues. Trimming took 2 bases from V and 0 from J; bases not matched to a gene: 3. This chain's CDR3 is CAWSIQGANYGYTF. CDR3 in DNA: TGTGCCTGGAGTATCCAGGGGGCTAACTATGGCTACACCTTC.

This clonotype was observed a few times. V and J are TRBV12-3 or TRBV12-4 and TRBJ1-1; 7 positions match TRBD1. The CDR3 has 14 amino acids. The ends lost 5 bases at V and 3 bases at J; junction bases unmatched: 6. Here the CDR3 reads CASSPTGSDTEAFF. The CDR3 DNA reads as TGTGCCAGCAGTCCGACAGGGTCCGACACTGAAGCTTTCTTT.

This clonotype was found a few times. The CDR3 DNA is TGCAGCGTCGCAGGGGCCAACACTGAAGCTTTCTTT. Its translation: CSVAGANTEAFF. The chain links TRBV29-1 to TRBJ1-1; D is perhaps TRBD1 (6 bases). The CDR3 extends over 12 amino acids. Trimming stripped 6 bases from V and 2 bases from J, with 10 bases between. CDR1 is SQVTM and CDR2 is ANQGSEA in the germline V gene.

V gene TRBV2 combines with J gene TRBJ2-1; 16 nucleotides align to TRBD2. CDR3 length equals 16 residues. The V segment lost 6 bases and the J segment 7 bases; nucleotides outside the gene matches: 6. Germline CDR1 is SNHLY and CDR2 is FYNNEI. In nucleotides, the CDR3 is TGTGCCAGCAGGGGACTAGCGGGGGGGCCCTTAAATGAGCAGTTCTTC. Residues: CASRGLAGGPLNEQFF.

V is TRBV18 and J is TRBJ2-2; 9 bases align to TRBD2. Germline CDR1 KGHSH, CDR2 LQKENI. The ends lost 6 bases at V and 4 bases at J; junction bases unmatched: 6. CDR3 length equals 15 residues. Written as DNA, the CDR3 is TGTGCCAGCTCGGCTACTAGCGGGCCCACCGGGGAGCTGTTTTTT. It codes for CASSATSGPTGELFF.

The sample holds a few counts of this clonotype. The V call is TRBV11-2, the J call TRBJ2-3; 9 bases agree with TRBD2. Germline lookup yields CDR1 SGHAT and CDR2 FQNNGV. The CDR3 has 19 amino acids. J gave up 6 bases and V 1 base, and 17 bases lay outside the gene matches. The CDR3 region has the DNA TGTGCCAGCAGCTTAGTCCTCAACTCCTTTAGCGGGGGTGGGGATACGCAGTATTTT. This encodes CASSLVLNSFSGGGDTQYF.

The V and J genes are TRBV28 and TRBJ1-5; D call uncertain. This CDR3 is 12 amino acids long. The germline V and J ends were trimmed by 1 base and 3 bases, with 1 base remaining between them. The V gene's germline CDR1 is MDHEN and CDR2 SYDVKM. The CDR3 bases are TGTGCCAGCAGTTTATACAATCAGCCCCAGCATTTT. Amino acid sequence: CASSLYNQPQHF.

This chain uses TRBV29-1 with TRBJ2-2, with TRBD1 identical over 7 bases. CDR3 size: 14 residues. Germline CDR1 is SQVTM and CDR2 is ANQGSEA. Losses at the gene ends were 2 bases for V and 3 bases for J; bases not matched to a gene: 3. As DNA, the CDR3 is TGCAGCGTTGAAAGGGGGCGCGACACCGGGGAGCTGTTTTTT. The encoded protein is CSVERGRDTGELFF.

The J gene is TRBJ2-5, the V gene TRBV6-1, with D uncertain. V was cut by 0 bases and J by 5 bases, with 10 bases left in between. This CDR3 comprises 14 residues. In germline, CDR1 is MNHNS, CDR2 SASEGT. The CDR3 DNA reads TGTGCCAGCAGTGAAGCGGACGCACGGGAGACCCAGTACTTC. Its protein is CASSEADARETQYF.

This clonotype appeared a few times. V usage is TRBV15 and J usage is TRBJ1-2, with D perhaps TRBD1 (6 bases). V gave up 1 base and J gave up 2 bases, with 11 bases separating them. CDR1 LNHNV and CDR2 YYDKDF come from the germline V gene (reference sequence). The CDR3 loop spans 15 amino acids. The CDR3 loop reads CATSRGTGTNYGYTF. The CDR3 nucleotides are TGTGCCACCAGCAGAGGTACAGGGACCAACTATGGCTACACCTTC.

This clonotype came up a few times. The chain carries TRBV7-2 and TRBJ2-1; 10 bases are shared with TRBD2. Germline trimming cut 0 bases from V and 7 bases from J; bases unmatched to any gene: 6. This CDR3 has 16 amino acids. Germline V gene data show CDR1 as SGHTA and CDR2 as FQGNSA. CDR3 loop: CASSLAGTSAVNEQFF. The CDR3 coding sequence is TGTGCCAGCAGCTTAGCGGGGACTAGCGCAGTTAATGAGCAGTTCTTC.

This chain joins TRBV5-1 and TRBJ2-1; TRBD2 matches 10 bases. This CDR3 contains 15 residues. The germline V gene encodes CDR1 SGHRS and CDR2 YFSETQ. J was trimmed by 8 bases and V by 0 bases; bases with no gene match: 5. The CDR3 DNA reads TGCGCCAGCAGCTTGGTGTCTAGCGGGAGTGATGAGCAGTTCTTC. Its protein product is CASSLVSSGSDEQFF. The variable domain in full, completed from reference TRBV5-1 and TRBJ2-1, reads KAGVTQTPRYLIKTRGQQVTLSCSPISGHRSVSWYQQTPGQGLQFLFEYFSETQRNKGNFPGRFSGRQFSNSRSEMNVSTLELGDSALYLCASSLVSSGSDEQFFGPGTRLTVL.

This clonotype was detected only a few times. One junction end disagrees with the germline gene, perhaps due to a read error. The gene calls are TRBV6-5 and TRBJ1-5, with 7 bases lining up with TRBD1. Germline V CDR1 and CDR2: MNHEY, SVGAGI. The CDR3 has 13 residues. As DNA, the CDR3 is TGTGCCAGTAGTTCAGACAGGGATCAACCCCAGCATTTT. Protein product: CASSSDRDQPQHF.

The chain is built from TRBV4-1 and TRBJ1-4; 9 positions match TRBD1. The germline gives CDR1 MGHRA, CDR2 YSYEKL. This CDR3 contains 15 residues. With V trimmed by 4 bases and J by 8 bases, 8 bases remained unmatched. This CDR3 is CASSRSDRGGEKLFF. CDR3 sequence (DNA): TGCGCCAGCAGCCGCTCGGACAGGGGAGGCGAAAAACTGTTTTTT.

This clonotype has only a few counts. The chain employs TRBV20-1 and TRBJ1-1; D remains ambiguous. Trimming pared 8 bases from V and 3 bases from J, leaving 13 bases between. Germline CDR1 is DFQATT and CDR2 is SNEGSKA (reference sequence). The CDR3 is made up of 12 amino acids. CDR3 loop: CSTQLGDTEAFF. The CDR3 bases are TGCAGTACCCAGTTGGGCGACACTGAAGCTTTCTTT.